This T cell receptor beta chain emerged from a study of blood T cell repertoires in COVID-19 (dated by TCRdb to 2020 to 2021). In terms of the full investigation: The collaborator samples originated in the United States, Italy and Spain and spanned the acute and convalescent phases of COVID-19. The repertoires were released in a freely available public database intended as a resource for research on the immune response to SARS-CoV-2. The material from the prospective study consisted of cDNA or gDNA derived from T cells, B-cell-depleted T cells, or PBMCs. The samples were drawn from the first 160 participants of the ongoing ImmuneRACE study and from 1,254 subjects provided by 6 global collaborators. Subjects who had been exposed to COVID-19, were actively infected with it, or had recovered from it provided the deeply sampled blood TCRbeta repertoires that made up the dataset. Nearly every sample came with metadata listing a de-identified subject ID, COVID-19 status, age in years and sex. Where available, HLA class I and class II types were obtained from metadata supplied by the sample provider rather than from assay-based typing. Study-wide findings and limitations: The quantity of clinical and demographic metadata differed by source and by participant and was supplied without curation.

At one collaborating source in Seattle, patients were enrolled during active infection and were followed longitudinally through the course of disease. Whole blood was collected in K2EDTA tubes by collaborating institutions according to the institutions' own protocols. Collaborator samples were shipped for TCRbeta analysis as frozen whole blood, isolated PBMCs, or DNA extracted from either sample type. V is reduced by 3 bases and J by 7 bases, leaving a spacing of 7 bases between them. Counted from cysteine to phenylalanine, this CDR3 has 12 amino acids. Kept here is only the CDR3 DNA, which spans 36 bases and is read in frame from base 1. CDR1 and CDR2, per the germline V gene (reference sequence), are MNHEY and SMNVEV. TCRbeta CDR3 regions were amplified from genomic DNA using the immunoSEQ Assay, a bias-controlled multiplex PCR. The authors' analysis ran thus. The number of nucleated cells in each sample was estimated by amplification of reference gene primers within the assay. To quantify the absolute abundance of each unique TCRbeta CDR3 rearrangement, sequence reads were collapsed and filtered. For each sample, productive Simpson clonality was calculated as the square root of Simpson's diversity index over productive rearrangements. The table comes from immuneACCESS by way of TCRdb, which keeps in-frame sequences with V and J called. Part of the clones is missing from these tables; in studies checked, under half for an unresolved V gene and the rest for unknown reasons. That table gives V, J and clone size, and the DNA gave D and trimming. The sample data list over 450,000 clones, and roughly nine tenths of these were observed just once. Together, the top ten hold 0.9% of the sample.

On this clone: What antigen it recognizes has not been identified. The input lacks base qualities; no much larger clone sits a single base away.

Material: peripheral blood. The receptor was isolated from a man between 18 and 35 years old with COVID-19, enrolled during active disease. The chain employs TRBV27 and TRBJ2-1; the D region possibly corresponds to TRBD1 (5 bases align). Here the CDR3 is given as CASSFPGNEQFF. The DNA sequence follows: TGTGCCAGCAGTTTCCCAGGGAATGAGCAGTTCTTC.